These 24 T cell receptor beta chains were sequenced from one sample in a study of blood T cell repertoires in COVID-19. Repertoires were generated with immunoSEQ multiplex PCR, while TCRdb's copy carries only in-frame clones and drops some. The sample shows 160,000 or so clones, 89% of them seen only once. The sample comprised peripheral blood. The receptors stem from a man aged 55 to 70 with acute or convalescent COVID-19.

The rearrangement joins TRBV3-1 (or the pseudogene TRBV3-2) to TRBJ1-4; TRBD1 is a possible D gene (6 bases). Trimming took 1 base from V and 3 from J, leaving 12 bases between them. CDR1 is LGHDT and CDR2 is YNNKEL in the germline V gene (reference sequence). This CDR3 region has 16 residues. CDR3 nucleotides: TGTGCCAGCAGCCAAGGGGGGCAGAAGGCTAATGAAAAACTGTTTTTT. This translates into CASSQGGQKANEKLFF.

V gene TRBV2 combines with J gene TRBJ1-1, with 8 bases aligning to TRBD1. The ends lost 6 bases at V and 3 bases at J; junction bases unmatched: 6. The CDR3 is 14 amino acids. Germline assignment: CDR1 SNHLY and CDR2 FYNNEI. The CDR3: CASRQYRGDTEAFF. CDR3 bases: TGTGCCAGCAGACAGTACAGGGGGGACACTGAAGCTTTCTTT.

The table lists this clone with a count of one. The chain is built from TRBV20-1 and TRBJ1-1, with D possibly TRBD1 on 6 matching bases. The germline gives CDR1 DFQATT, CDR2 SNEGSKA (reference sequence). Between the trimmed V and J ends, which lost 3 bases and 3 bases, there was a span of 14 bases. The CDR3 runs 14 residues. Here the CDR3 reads CSASETAGDTEAFF. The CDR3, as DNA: TGCAGTGCTAGTGAAACAGCAGGGGACACTGAAGCTTTCTTT.

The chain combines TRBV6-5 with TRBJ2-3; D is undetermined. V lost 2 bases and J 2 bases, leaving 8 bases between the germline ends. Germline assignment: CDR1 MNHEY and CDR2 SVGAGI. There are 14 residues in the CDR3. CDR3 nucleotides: TGTGCCAGCAGTTACGGGCAGTTCACAGATACGCAGTATTTT. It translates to CASSYGQFTDTQYF.

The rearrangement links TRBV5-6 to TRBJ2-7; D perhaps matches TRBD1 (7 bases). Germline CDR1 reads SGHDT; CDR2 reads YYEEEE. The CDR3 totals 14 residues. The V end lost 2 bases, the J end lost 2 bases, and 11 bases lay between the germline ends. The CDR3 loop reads CASSLFRGAYEQYF. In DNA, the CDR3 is TGTGCCAGCAGCTTATTCAGGGGGGCCTACGAGCAGTACTTC.

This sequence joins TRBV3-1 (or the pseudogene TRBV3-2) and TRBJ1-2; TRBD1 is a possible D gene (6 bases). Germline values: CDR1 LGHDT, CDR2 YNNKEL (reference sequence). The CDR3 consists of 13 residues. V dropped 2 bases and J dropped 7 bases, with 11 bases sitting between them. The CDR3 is CASSQTGFGGYTF. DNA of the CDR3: TGTGCCAGCAGCCAAACAGGGTTTGGTGGCTACACCTTC.

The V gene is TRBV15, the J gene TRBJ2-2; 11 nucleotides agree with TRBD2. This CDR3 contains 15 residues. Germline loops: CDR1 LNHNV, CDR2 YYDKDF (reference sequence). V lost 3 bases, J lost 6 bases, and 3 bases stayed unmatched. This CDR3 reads CATSSVAGGPGELFF. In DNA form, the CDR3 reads TGTGCCACCAGCAGCGTAGCGGGGGGGCCCGGGGAGCTGTTTTTT.

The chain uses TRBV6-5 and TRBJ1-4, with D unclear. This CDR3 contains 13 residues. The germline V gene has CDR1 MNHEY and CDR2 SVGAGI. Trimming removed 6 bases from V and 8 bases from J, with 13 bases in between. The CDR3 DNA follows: TGTGCCAGCAGACTACCGCCCGACGAAAAACTGTTTTTT. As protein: CASRLPPDEKLFF.

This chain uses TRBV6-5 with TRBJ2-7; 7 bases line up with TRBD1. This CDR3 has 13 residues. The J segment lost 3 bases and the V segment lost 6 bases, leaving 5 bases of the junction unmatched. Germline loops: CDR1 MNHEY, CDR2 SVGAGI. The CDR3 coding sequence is TGTGCCAGCAGGAGGGGGCCGCACTACGAGCAGTACTTC. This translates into CASRRGPHYEQYF.

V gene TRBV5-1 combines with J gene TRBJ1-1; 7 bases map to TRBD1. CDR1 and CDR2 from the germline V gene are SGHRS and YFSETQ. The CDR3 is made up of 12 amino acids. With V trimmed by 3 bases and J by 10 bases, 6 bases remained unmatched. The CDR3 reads CASSSGQDSAFF. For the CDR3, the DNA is TGCGCCAGCAGCTCCGGACAGGATTCAGCTTTCTTT.

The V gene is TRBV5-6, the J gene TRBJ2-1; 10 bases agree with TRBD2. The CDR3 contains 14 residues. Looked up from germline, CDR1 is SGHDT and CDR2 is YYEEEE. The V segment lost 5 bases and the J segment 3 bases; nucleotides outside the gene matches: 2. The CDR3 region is CASSSGGNYNEQFF. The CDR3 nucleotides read TGTGCCAGCAGTAGCGGGGGGAACTACAATGAGCAGTTCTTC.

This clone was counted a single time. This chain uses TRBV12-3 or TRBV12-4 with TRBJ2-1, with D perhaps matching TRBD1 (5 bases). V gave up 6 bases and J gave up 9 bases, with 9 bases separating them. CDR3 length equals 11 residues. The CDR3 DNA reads TGTGCCAGCAGAAGGGGCCTTGAGCAGTTCTTC. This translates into CASRRGLEQFF.

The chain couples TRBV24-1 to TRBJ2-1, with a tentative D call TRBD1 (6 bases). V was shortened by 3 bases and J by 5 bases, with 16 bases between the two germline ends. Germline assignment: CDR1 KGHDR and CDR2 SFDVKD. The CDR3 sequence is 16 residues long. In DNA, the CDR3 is TGTGCCACCAGTGATCCAACCAGGGGCCCTGACAATGAGCAGTTCTTC. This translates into CATSDPTRGPDNEQFF.

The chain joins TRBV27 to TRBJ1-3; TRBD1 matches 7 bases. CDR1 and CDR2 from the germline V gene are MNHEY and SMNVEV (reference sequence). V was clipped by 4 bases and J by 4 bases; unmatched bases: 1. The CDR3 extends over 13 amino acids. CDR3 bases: TGTGCCAGCAGTTCGGGACAGGGAAACACCATATATTTT. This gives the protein CASSSGQGNTIYF.

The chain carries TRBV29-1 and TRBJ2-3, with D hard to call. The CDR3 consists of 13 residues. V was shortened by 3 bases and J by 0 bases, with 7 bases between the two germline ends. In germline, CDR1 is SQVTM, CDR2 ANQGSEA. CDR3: CSVEVRSTDTQYF. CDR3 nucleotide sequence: TGCAGCGTTGAGGTGAGGAGCACAGATACGCAGTATTTT.

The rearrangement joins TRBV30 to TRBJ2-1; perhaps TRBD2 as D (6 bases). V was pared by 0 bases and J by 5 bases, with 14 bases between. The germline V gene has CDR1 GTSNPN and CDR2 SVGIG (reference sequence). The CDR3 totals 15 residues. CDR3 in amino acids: CAWSVGGSSDNEQFF. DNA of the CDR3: TGTGCCTGGAGTGTTGGGGGGAGTAGCGACAATGAGCAGTTCTTC.

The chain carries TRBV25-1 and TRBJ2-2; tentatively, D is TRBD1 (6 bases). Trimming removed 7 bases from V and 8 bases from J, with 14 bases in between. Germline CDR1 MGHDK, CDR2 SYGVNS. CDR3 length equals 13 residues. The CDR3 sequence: CASKTPGTGELFF. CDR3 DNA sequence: TGTGCCAGCAAAACTCCGGGGACAGGGGAGCTGTTTTTT.

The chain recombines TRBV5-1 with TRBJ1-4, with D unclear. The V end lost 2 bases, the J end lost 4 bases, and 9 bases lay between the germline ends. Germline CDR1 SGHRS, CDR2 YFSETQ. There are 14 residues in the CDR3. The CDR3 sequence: CASSFQSDNEKLFF. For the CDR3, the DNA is TGCGCCAGCAGCTTTCAGTCAGATAATGAAAAACTGTTTTTT.

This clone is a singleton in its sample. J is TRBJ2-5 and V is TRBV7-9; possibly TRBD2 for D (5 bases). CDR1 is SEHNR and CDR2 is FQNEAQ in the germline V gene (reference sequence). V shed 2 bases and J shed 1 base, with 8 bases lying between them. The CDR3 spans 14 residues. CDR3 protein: CASSLQEGQETQYF. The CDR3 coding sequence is TGTGCCAGCAGCTTACAAGAGGGCCAAGAGACCCAGTACTTC.

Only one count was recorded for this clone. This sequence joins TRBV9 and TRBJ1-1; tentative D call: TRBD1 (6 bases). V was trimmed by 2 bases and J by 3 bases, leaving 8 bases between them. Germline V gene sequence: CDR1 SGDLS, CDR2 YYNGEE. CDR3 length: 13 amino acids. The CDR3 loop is CASSVNRDTEAFF. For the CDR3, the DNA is TGTGCCAGCAGCGTTAACAGGGACACTGAAGCTTTCTTT.

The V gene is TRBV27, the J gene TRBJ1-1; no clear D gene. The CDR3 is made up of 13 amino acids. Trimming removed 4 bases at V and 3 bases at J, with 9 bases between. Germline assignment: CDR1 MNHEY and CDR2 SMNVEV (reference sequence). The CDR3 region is CASSYAADTEAFF. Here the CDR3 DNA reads TGTGCCAGCAGTTATGCAGCGGACACTGAAGCTTTCTTT.

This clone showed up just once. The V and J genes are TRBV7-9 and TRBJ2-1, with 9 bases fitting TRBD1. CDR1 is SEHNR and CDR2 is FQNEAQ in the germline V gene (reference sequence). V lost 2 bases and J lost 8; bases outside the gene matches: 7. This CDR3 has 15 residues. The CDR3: CASSLPGQGRYEQFF. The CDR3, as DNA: TGTGCCAGCAGCTTACCCGGACAGGGGAGGTATGAGCAGTTCTTC.

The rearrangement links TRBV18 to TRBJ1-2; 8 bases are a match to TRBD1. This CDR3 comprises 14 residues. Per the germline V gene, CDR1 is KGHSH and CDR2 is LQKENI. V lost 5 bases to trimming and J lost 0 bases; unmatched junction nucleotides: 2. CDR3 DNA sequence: TGTGCCAGCTCAGCAGGGGGCTCTAACTATGGCTACACCTTC. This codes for CASSAGGSNYGYTF.

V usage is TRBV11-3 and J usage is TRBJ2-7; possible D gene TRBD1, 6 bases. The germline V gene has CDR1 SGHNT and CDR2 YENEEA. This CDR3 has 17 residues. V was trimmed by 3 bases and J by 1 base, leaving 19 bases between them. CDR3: CASSFTWRRTASYEQYF. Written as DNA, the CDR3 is TGTGCCAGCAGCTTTACGTGGAGGAGGACAGCATCCTACGAGCAGTACTTC.